This paragraph reports one TCR beta chain. Its specificity is not known. The donors were in the 120-subject validation cohort, distinct from the 666-subject first cohort. Germline CDR1 reads SNHLY; CDR2 reads FYNNEI. CDR3 length: 14 amino acids. The V end lost 3 bases, the J end lost 3 bases, and 8 bases lay between the germline ends. This sample stems from a study of cytomegalovirus exposure and HLA in healthy donors. Regarding the study as a whole: Testing in vitro showed a few CMV-associated chains specific for CMV antigens.

The protocol was immunoSEQ multiplex PCR, while the TCRdb copy is restricted to in-frame clones and leaves out a portion. The sample carries over 150,000 clones, more than 70% recorded once. The sequenced sample consisted of PBMCs. The TCR originated in a human donor in good health. V is TRBV2 and J is TRBJ1-4; D perhaps matches TRBD1 (5 bases). CDR3 nucleotide sequence: TGTGCCAGCAGTGACAGGGCCCCTAATGAAAAACTGTTTTTT. Translation: CASSDRAPNEKLFF.